A selection of T cell receptor beta chains follows, all from one sample in a study of blood T cell repertoires in COVID-19. Profiling relied on immunoSEQ multiplex PCR, and the TCRdb table lists in-frame clones only, not all of them. The sample holds fewer than 350,000 clones, around 93% seen once. Sample: PBMCs or T cells enriched from blood (not recorded which). The origin of the receptors is a man in his forties who had been exposed to COVID-19. The CDR3 runs from the conserved cysteine through the conserved F or W. The order of the fields is D gene, J gene, CDR3 length, clone size, V gene, CDR3 DNA, CDR3 protein. D genes are given only for firm matches. Some rows have no size entry. The others give once, few or many, or a class for an expanded clone.

NA	TRBJ2-5	13	NA	TRBV29-1	TGCAGCGTTAAAGGGATGTACAGTGAGACCCAGTACTTC	CSVKGMYSETQYF
NA	TRBJ2-7	12	NA	TRBV7-9	TGTGCCAGCAGCTTGGAGGGGCGCGAGCAGTACTTC	CASSLEGREQYF
TRBD1	TRBJ1-3	18	NA	TRBV5-5	TGTGCCAGCAGCTCCCTAATACAGGGGCCTGCGTCTGGAAACACCATATATTTT	CASSSLIQGPASGNTIYF
NA	TRBJ2-3	14	NA	TRBV27	TGTGCCAGCAGTTCCCAAACGCAAAGCGATACGCAGTATTTT	CASSSQTQSDTQYF
TRBD1	TRBJ1-3	15	NA	TRBV28	TGTGCCAGCAGTTCAGGGACAGGGCGAGGAAACACCATATATTTT	CASSSGTGRGNTIYF
NA	TRBJ1-2	13	NA	TRBV28	TGTGCCAGCAGTTTGTCAGGGGTGGATGGCTACACCTTC	CASSLSGVDGYTF
NA	TRBJ1-1	14	NA	TRBV11-1	TGTGCCAGCACAATACGGGGGGTTAACACTGAAGCTTTCTTT	CASTIRGVNTEAFF
NA	TRBJ1-2	11	NA	TRBV10-3	TGTGCCATCAGTGATTCAGGAGGCTACACCTTC	CAISDSGGYTF
TRBD1	TRBJ1-3	15	NA	TRBV9	TGTGCCAGCAGCGATCAGGGGGCGAGAGGAAACACCATATATTTT	CASSDQGARGNTIYF
TRBD1	TRBJ1-2	17	once	TRBV5-8	TGTGCCAGCAGCCAAACACTGAATACAGGGGACGGCTATGGCTACACCTTC	CASSQTLNTGDGYGYTF
TRBD2	TRBJ2-3	16	NA	TRBV9	TGTGCCAGCAGCCCTGATCTAGCGGGAGTTGCAGATACGCAGTATTTT	CASSPDLAGVADTQYF
NA	TRBJ1-1	15	NA	TRBV5-6	TGTGCCAGCAGCTTGGACCGGGGAGTGGACACTGAAGCTTTCTTT	CASSLDRGVDTEAFF
TRBD1	TRBJ1-5	14	NA	TRBV7-9	TGTGCCAGCAGCTTAGGACAGGGAGATCAGCCCCAGCATTTT	CASSLGQGDQPQHF
NA	TRBJ1-4	17	NA	TRBV10-3	TGTGCCATCAGCGAGAGTGCTACAGGGATGGGAAGTGAAAAACTGTTTTTT	CAISESATGMGSEKLFF
TRBD2	TRBJ2-2	17	NA	TRBV5-1	TGCGCCAGCAGCTTAGGTGGGCCTAGCGGGATCACCGGGGAGCTGTTTTTT	CASSLGGPSGITGELFF
NA	TRBJ2-1	12	NA	TRBV11-1	TGTGCCAGCAGCTTGGCAGAAAATGAGCAGTTCTTC	CASSLAENEQFF
NA	TRBJ1-2	16	once	TRBV19	TGTGCCAGTAGTATATTCATCACATCACCTAACTATGGCTACACCTTC	CASSIFITSPNYGYTF
NA	TRBJ1-6	15	NA	TRBV27	TGTGCCAGCAGGAAAGAACAGGGAAATAATTCACCCCTCCACTTT	CASRKEQGNNSPLHF
NA	TRBJ2-2	16	NA	TRBV14	TGTGCCAGCAGCCAAAACAGGTTAACAAACACCGGGGAGCTGTTTTTT	CASSQNRLTNTGELFF
TRBD1	TRBJ1-4	14	NA	TRBV5-1	TGCGCCAGCAGCTTGGGGACAGGGAATGAAAAACTGTTTTTT	CASSLGTGNEKLFF
TRBD2	TRBJ2-1	14	NA	TRBV11-2	TGTGCCAGCAGCTCGCGCGGGAGTTTGAATGAGCAGTTCTTC	CASSSRGSLNEQFF
TRBD1	TRBJ2-3	14	NA	TRBV10-3	TGTGCCATCAGCGACAGGGGTCGAGCAGATACGCAGTATTTT	CAISDRGRADTQYF
NA	TRBJ2-1	16	NA	TRBV5-1	TGCGCCAGCAGCTTGGTACTTCGGCAGGGTAGAAATGAGCAGTTCTTC	CASSLVLRQGRNEQFF
TRBD2	TRBJ2-2	15	NA	TRBV28	TGTGCCAGCGCGTTCTCAGCGGGACGAACCGGGGAGCTGTTTTTT	CASAFSAGRTGELFF
NA	TRBJ1-5	15	NA	TRBV27	TGTGCCAGCAGTTTACAGGCTTCTAGCAATCAGCCCCAGCATTTT	CASSLQASSNQPQHF
TRBD1	TRBJ1-1	16	NA	TRBV18	TGTGCCAGCTCACAAAAATCCGGGACAGCGAACACTGAAGCTTTCTTT	CASSQKSGTANTEAFF
TRBD1	TRBJ2-1	15	NA	TRBV2	TGTGCCAGCAGCTCTGACAGGGGAGGCTACAATGAGCAGTTCTTC	CASSSDRGGYNEQFF
TRBD2	TRBJ2-1	16	NA	TRBV6-1	TGTGCCAGCAGTGCGACTAGCGGGAATCCCTACAATGAGCAGTTCTTC	CASSATSGNPYNEQFF
NA	TRBJ1-1	12	NA	TRBV28	TGTGCCACCGGGAGCTTGAACACTGAAGCTTTCTTT	CATGSLNTEAFF
TRBD1	TRBJ1-2	15	once	TRBV14	TGTGCCAGCAGCCAAGATCACAGGGGCGGATATGGCTACACCTTC	CASSQDHRGGYGYTF
TRBD1	TRBJ1-2	15	NA	TRBV4-3	TGCGCCAGCAGCCAAACTAACAGGGGAAAGGACGGCTACACCTTC	CASSQTNRGKDGYTF
NA	TRBJ1-6	16	NA	TRBV3-1/TRBV3-2	TGTGCCAGCAGCCGGGACACGAGATTGGTTAATTCACCCCTCCACTTT	CASSRDTRLVNSPLHF
TRBD2	TRBJ2-1	16	NA	TRBV11-2	TGTGCCAGCAGCTTACGCGCTAGCGGGATGTACAATGAGCAGTTCTTC	CASSLRASGMYNEQFF
TRBD1	TRBJ2-1	15	NA	TRBV2	TGTGCCAGCAGTGAAACGACAGGGTTCTACAATGAGCAGTTCTTC	CASSETTGFYNEQFF
NA	TRBJ1-5	16	NA	TRBV6-5	TGTGCCAGCAGTTATTACGAATTAACAGGGAATCAGCCCCAGCATTTT	CASSYYELTGNQPQHF
TRBD1	TRBJ1-2	11	NA	TRBV27	TGTGCCATCAGACAGGGGAATGGCTACACCTTC	CAIRQGNGYTF